The rows below give T cell receptor beta chains drawn from one sample of a study of T-cell reconstitution after alpha-beta-depleted transplantation in children. Each CDR3 protein is one row after TCRdb ran MiXCR on the PCR reads. The sample yields 440,000 or so distinct CDR3 sequences, 11% seen once. Specimen: PBMCs from the stem cell graft donor, collected from the stem cell graft. The receptors come from a human donor who donated a stem cell graft to a child with acute myeloid leukemia. Both conserved end residues are part of each CDR3. A D gene is named only where the DNA matches it firmly. Size is stated for part of the rows, as once, few or many counts, or as a class when the clone is expanded.

clone size	J gene	D gene	V gene	CDR3 DNA	CDR3 protein
-	TRBJ2-7	-	TRBV7-2	TGTGCCAGCAGCTTAGCGCTCGGAGGGCCCTACGAGCAGTACTTC	CASSLALGGPYEQYF
many	TRBJ1-1	TRBD1	TRBV5-1	TGCGCCAGCAGCGGGACAGGAACGAACACTGAAGCTTTCTTT	CASSGTGTNTEAFF
-	TRBJ1-6	-	TRBV20-1	TGCAGTGCTAGAAACAACAGGGATAATTCACCCCTCCACTTT	CSARNNRDNSPLHF
few	TRBJ2-5	-	TRBV25-1	TGTGCCAGCAGTGTCGGCAGGGAGTTTTGGGAGACCCAGTACTTC	CASSVGREFWETQYF
few	TRBJ1-5	-	TRBV4-1	TGCGCCAGCAGCCAAGGGGTTTCGGGGGTTCGCAATCAGCCCCAGCATTTT	CASSQGVSGVRNQPQHF
many	TRBJ2-1	TRBD1	TRBV5-5	TGTGCCAGCAGCTTAACAGGGGACAATGAGCAGTTCTTC	CASSLTGDNEQFF
few	TRBJ1-5	-	TRBV25-1	TGTGCCAGCAGTGAACTAGGGAGTTATCAGCCCCAGCATTTT	CASSELGSYQPQHF
-	TRBJ2-1	TRBD1	TRBV10-3	TGTGCCATCAGCGCCGGGACAGGGTCCCACAATGAGCAGTTCTTC	CAISAGTGSHNEQFF
many	TRBJ2-4	-	TRBV7-2	TGTGCCAGCAGCTTAGCCGGGGTTAACATTCAGTACTTC	CASSLAGVNIQYF
many	TRBJ2-3	TRBD1	TRBV5-1	TGCGCCAGCACCCTGGGACAGGGCCTGGGGGATACGCAGTATTTT	CASTLGQGLGDTQYF
few	TRBJ1-6	-	TRBV27	TGTGCCAGCACCTCCTGGGAGGGCTCCTATAATTCACCCCTCCACTTT	CASTSWEGSYNSPLHF